These 10 T cell receptor beta chains were all obtained from the same sample, sequenced in a study of monozygotic twins with inflammatory bowel disease. With the 5' RACE reads reprocessed, TCRdb shows one record per CDR3 protein and no DNA. The table counts a few hundred thousand distinct CDR3 sequences; approximately 1.6% lies in the top ten. The sequencing sample was made of blood. These receptors originate from a human donor with ulcerative colitis or Crohn's disease, or a healthy co-twin of an affected twin (not recorded which).

The V and J genes are TRBV12-3 or TRBV12-4 and TRBJ2-1; the TCRdb call, TRBD2, lacks DNA for checking. The CDR3 spans 17 residues. The chain's CDR3 is CASRPLTGTRNLGEQFF.

The chain recombines TRBV20-1 with TRBJ2-2; lacking DNA, the TRBD1 call made by TCRdb goes unchecked. Germline assignment: CDR1 DFQATT and CDR2 SNEGSKA (reference sequence). The CDR3 contains 16 residues. The CDR3 spells CSARSQGTANTGELFF.

This chain joins TRBV20-1 and TRBJ2-1; TCRdb proposes TRBD1, but this gene call is untestable without DNA. The CDR3 totals 15 residues. Germline V lookup: CDR1 DFQATT, CDR2 SNEGSKA (reference sequence). The chain's CDR3 is CSAPAVQGGNNEQFF.

V and J are TRBV20-1 and TRBJ2-7; the D call from TCRdb, TRBD2, cannot be confirmed without DNA. The germline V gene encodes CDR1 DFQATT and CDR2 SNEGSKA (reference sequence). There are 14 residues in the CDR3. The chain's CDR3 is CSASGLAVTYEQYF.

CDR3 protein: CASNGGLNTEAFF. The chain combines TRBV3-1 with TRBJ1-1; the D gene TCRdb calls, TRBD1, cannot be checked with no DNA. This CDR3 has 13 amino acids. Germline V gives CDR1 LGHDT, CDR2 YNNKEL (reference sequence).

This chain uses TRBV20-1 with TRBJ2-3; absent DNA, TCRdb's TRBD2 call cannot be checked. CDR1 is DFQATT, CDR2 SNEGSKA, per germline (reference sequence). The CDR3 is 13 residues long. The CDR3 loop is CSATGGGTDTQYF.

The chain employs TRBV5-6 and TRBJ2-4; TCRdb outputs TRBD1, but without DNA this stays unchecked. This CDR3 region has 14 residues. Germline loops: CDR1 SGHDT, CDR2 YYEEEE. The CDR3 spells CASSWGTGQNIQYF.

The CDR3: CASRRGSANTGELFF. This chain links TRBV5-1 with TRBJ2-2. CDR3 length: 15 residues. Germline assignment: CDR1 SGHRS and CDR2 YFSETQ. The variable domain in full, with the rest retrieved from reference TRBV5-1 and TRBJ2-2, is KAGVTQTPRYLIKTRGQQVTLSCSPISGHRSVSWYQQTPGQGLQFLFEYFSETQRNKGNFPGRFSGRQFSNSRSEMNVSTLELGDSALYLCASRRGSANTGELFFGEGSRLTVL.

This chain uses TRBV5-6 with TRBJ1-5; TCRdb returns TRBD1, unconfirmable since there is no DNA. The CDR3 runs to 17 residues. CDR1 and CDR2 (germline): SGHDT, YYEEEE. CDR3 residues: CASSLEVRQSPDQPQHF. Drawing the rest from reference TRBV5-6 and TRBJ1-5, the complete variable domain is DAGVTQSPTHLIKTRGQQVTLRCSPKSGHDTVSWYQQALGQGPQFIFQYYEEEERQRGNFPDRFSGHQFPNYSSELNVNALLLGDSALYLCASSLEVRQSPDQPQHFGDGTRLSIL.

The chain has TRBV20-1 and TRBJ1-5; TCRdb's assignment of TRBD1 cannot be checked, as there is no DNA. Germline loops: CDR1 DFQATT, CDR2 SNEGSKA (reference sequence). This CDR3 region has 15 residues. CDR3 sequence reads: CSARHGTGGNQPQHF.